One and the same sample provided the 12 T cell receptor beta chains below, sequenced in a study of blood T cells in healthy people across ages. The second PCR ran about 6 to 12 cycles with a sample-barcoded 5' primer and J-beta primers. TCRdb reanalysed the 5' RACE reads using MiXCR and keeps one entry per CDR3 protein. This sample carries 890,000 or so distinct CDR3 sequences, around 62% of them seen once, and the ten largest clones take about 27%. Sequencing was performed on blood. These receptors all come from a man in his thirties or forties in good health.

V usage is TRBV11-1 and J usage is TRBJ2-6; D is perhaps TRBD1 or TRBD2 (5 bases each). The germline V and J ends were trimmed by 5 bases and 0 bases, with 26 bases remaining between them. Looked up from germline, CDR1 is SGHAT and CDR2 is FQDESV (reference sequence). The length of the CDR3 is 21 residues. The CDR3 coding sequence is TGTGCCAGCAGCGGGACGGGACGCCCGCTGTCTGGTAGCTCTGGGGCCAACGTCCTGACTTTC. Residues: CASSGTGRPLSGSSGANVLTF.

Note on this clonotype: One end of the junction is discordant with germline, which a read error may explain. The chain combines TRBV20-1 with TRBJ2-3; 11 positions match TRBD2. This CDR3 contains 17 residues. Germline CDR1 DFQATT, CDR2 SNEGSKA (reference sequence). The CDR3 reads CSARGGRLAGKADTLYF. CDR3 nucleotides: TGCAGTGCTAGAGGGGGGCGACTAGCGGGGAAGGCGGATACGCTGTATTTT.

The sample holds a few counts of this clonotype. V and J are TRBV27 and TRBJ2-4; D gene ambiguous. The end of the DNA is better explained by TRBJ2-7, so the J call may be wrong. The CDR3 has 14 residues. Germline values: CDR1 MNHEY, CDR2 SMNVEV (reference sequence). This CDR3 reads CASSFYIGAYEQYF. CDR3 nucleotide sequence: TGTGCCAGCAGTTTTTACATTGGGGCCTACGAGCAGTACTTC.

The rearrangement links TRBV29-1 to TRBJ2-5, with D possibly being TRBD1 (6 bases). The better agreement between TRBJ2-4 and the DNA end casts doubt on the J call. Germline V CDR1 and CDR2: SQVTM, ANQGSEA. This CDR3 has 12 amino acids. CDR3 sequence (DNA): TGCAGCGTAAGACAGGCTGGAAACATTCAGTACTTC. This gives the protein CSVRQAGNIQYF.

The chain uses TRBV28 and TRBJ2-5, with 8 bases fitting TRBD2. The germline V gene has CDR1 MDHEN and CDR2 SYDVKM. CDR3 length: 15 residues. J was trimmed by 5 bases and V by 4 bases; bases with no gene match: 9. This CDR3 reads CASSSGGAQGETQYF. The CDR3 DNA reads as TGTGCCAGCAGTTCGGGGGGGGCCCAGGGGGAGACCCAGTACTTC.

This clonotype was counted between two and nine times. The chain has TRBV29-1 and TRBJ2-5; D may correspond to TRBD1 or TRBD2 (5 bases each). The V gene lost 2 bases and the J gene lost 2 bases, with 15 bases spanning the gap. The CDR3 spans 15 residues. Germline V lookup: CDR1 SQVTM, CDR2 ANQGSEA. The CDR3 region is CSVESREPAQETQYF. The CDR3 DNA reads TGCAGCGTTGAATCCAGGGAGCCTGCTCAAGAGACCCAGTACTTC.

A remark on this clonotype: Germline and junction disagree at one end, which may indicate a read error. The rearrangement links TRBV7-9 to TRBJ2-1, with 11 bases aligning to TRBD2. This CDR3 contains 16 residues. Germline V gene data show CDR1 as SEHNR and CDR2 as FQNEAQ (reference sequence). The CDR3: CASSSQLAGVMNGQFF. For the CDR3, the DNA is TGTGCCAGCAGCTCTCAACTAGCGGGGGTGATGAATGGGCAGTTCTTC.

The chain uses TRBV9 and TRBJ2-6; D gene ambiguous. V lost 0 bases and J lost 0, with 7 bases in between. There are 16 residues in the CDR3. From germline, CDR1 is SGDLS and CDR2 YYNGEE. This CDR3 reads CASSVGWSSGANVLTF. Here the CDR3 DNA reads TGTGCCAGCAGCGTAGGGTGGAGCTCTGGGGCCAACGTCCTGACTTTC. The full variable domain, its missing parts supplied by reference TRBV9 and TRBJ2-6, is DSGVTQTPKHLITATGQRVTLRCSPRSGDLSVYWYQQSLDQGLQFLIQYYNGEERAKGNILERFSAQQFPDLHSELNLSSLELGDSALYFCASSVGWSSGANVLTFGAGSRLTVL.

This chain links TRBV27 with TRBJ1-6; 7 bases are a match to TRBD1. The germline gives CDR1 MNHEY, CDR2 SMNVEV (reference sequence). The CDR3 is 18 amino acids. J was trimmed by 0 bases and V by 5 bases; bases with no gene match: 10. CDR3 amino acids: CASSPPYRGSSYNSPLHF. The CDR3 DNA reads as TGTGCCAGCAGTCCCCCTTACAGGGGCAGCTCCTATAATTCACCCCTCCACTTT.

The chain combines TRBV6-5 with TRBJ2-7, with D possibly matching TRBD2 (6 bases). This CDR3 has 14 amino acids. Germline V gene lookup returns CDR1 MNHEY and CDR2 SVGAGI. V lost 8 bases and J lost 0, with 14 bases in between. The CDR3 nucleotides are TGTGCCAGCCTGAGGAACGGGGGCTCCTACGAGCAGTACTTC. Translation: CASLRNGGSYEQYF.

V is TRBV10-3 and J is TRBJ2-7; tentative D call: TRBD1 (6 bases). V was clipped by 5 bases and J by 0 bases, with 11 bases between them. CDR1 is ENHRY, CDR2 SYGVKD, per germline. The length of the CDR3 is 14 residues. CDR3 protein: CAISRQESSYEQYF. The CDR3 DNA sequence: TGTGCCATCAGTCGACAGGAGAGCTCCTACGAGCAGTACTTC.

V is TRBV12-3 or TRBV12-4 and J is TRBJ1-2; TRBD1 matches at 8 bases. With V trimmed by 2 bases and J by 4 bases, 3 bases remained unmatched. CDR3 size: 14 residues. The CDR3 DNA sequence: TGTGCCAGCAGTTTACAGGGGGCCGGCTATGGCTACACCTTC. Its protein is CASSLQGAGYGYTF.